This T cell receptor beta chain emerged from a study of T cells in Graves' hyperthyroidism and ophthalmopathy. General study points: From stable hyperthyroidism, ophthalmopathy was set apart by a 13 V-J model.

A few counts support this clonotype. Its target is not known. RNA transcripts were the template for amplifying TCR beta CDR3 regions. The HTBI set primed first-round TCR CDR3 RT-PCR. TCRdb used MiXCR to reprocess the multiplex PCR reads, holding one entry per CDR3 protein. The table has roughly 720,000 distinct CDR3 sequences, around 16% seen once. The study excluded patients with uncontrolled infection, other autoimmune disease, pregnancy or lactation. The CDR3 runs to 16 residues. The germline V and J ends were trimmed by 0 bases and 1 base, with 15 bases remaining between them. CDR1 is DFQATT, CDR2 SNEGSKA, per germline (reference sequence).

The receptor's source is a man aged 50 to 60 with Graves' hyperthyroidism. The sequenced sample was blood. The chain links TRBV20-1 to TRBJ1-1; no reliable D call. The CDR3 protein is CSARDLGSTRNTEAFF. The DNA of the CDR3 is TGCAGTGCTAGAGATTTAGGCAGTACAAGGAACACTGAAGCTTTCTTT.